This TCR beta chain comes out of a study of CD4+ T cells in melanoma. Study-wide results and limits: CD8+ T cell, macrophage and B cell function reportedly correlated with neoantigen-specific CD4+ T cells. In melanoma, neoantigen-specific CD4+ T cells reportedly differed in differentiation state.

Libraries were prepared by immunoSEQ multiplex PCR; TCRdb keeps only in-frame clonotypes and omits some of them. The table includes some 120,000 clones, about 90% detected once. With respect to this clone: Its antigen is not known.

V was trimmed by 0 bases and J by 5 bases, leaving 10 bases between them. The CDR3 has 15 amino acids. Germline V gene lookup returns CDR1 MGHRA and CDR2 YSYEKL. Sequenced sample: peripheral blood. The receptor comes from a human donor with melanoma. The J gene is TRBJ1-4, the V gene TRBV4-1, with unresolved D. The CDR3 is CASSQEGVVNEKLFF. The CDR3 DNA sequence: TGCGCCAGCAGCCAAGAGGGAGTCGTGAATGAAAAACTGTTTTTT.